The 14 T cell receptor beta chains presented below share a single source sample, sequenced in a study of T-cell memory formation after mild COVID-19. TCRdb analysed the 5' RACE reads with MiXCR anew, one entry per CDR3 protein. The data show approximately 400,000 distinct CDR3 sequences, approximately 24% seen once. The source material was PBMCs or a T cell subset sorted from them (not recorded which). These receptors were taken from an adult woman who had mild COVID-19 (a few samples of this study predate the infection). Cell type and time point are not known.

CDR3 DNA: TGTGCCAGCAGCCCACTAGCGGGGGGGCAAGAGACCCAGTACTTC. Its protein product is CASSPLAGGQETQYF. The gene calls are TRBV7-9 and TRBJ2-5; 13 bases are a match to TRBD2. The CDR3 is made up of 15 amino acids. V lost 5 bases, J lost 2 bases, and 2 bases stayed unmatched. Germline assignment: CDR1 SEHNR and CDR2 FQNEAQ (reference sequence).

The DNA for the CDR3 is TGTGCCACCAGTGGAGCAACAGGGAGGACCGGGGAGCTGTTTTTT. Protein: CATSGATGRTGELFF. The chain links TRBV24-1 to TRBJ2-2; D tentatively reads TRBD1 or TRBD2 (6 bases each). With 5 bases removed from V and 5 bases from J, the gap between germline ends came to 14 bases. This CDR3 is 15 amino acids long. Germline V gene sequence: CDR1 KGHDR, CDR2 SFDVKD.

This clonotype occurred a few times. This chain links TRBV12-3 or TRBV12-4 with TRBJ1-2; 11 nucleotides agree with TRBD1. This CDR3 spans 16 amino acids. Unmatched junction bases numbered 8, after V lost 1 base and J lost 7 bases. DNA for the CDR3: TGTGCCAGCAGTTTAGTGAGGACAGGGGGCGCGGGTGGCTACACCTTC. It is translated as CASSLVRTGGAGGYTF.

A few counts support this clonotype. The genes are TRBV14 and TRBJ1-6, with D hard to call. This CDR3 is 13 amino acids long. Trimming cost V 3 bases and J 7 bases, with 7 bases left between them. CDR1 and CDR2 from the germline V gene are SGHDN and FVKESK. CDR3 nucleotide sequence: TGTGCCAGCAGCCAGACGGGCAATTCACCCCTCCACTTT. Its translation: CASSQTGNSPLHF.

This clonotype showed up just a few times. One end of the junction fails to match germline, which may point to a read error. The chain employs TRBV3-1 and TRBJ1-1; the D is unclear. CDR3 length equals 15 residues. Germline values: CDR1 LGHDT, CDR2 YNNKEL (reference sequence). The CDR3 here is CASNRIGHTVERAIF. CDR3 coding DNA: TGTGCCAGCAATCGTATTGGGCATACAGTGGAGAGAGCGATATTT.

The rearrangement joins TRBV5-1 to TRBJ2-1, with D maybe TRBD2 (6 bases). Trimming removed 0 bases at V and 0 bases at J, with 10 bases between. CDR3 length: 16 residues. CDR1 is SGHRS, CDR2 YFSETQ, per germline. For the CDR3, the DNA is TGCGCCAGCAGCTTGGTAGCGGTGAGCTCCTACAATGAGCAGTTCTTC. Amino acid sequence: CASSLVAVSSYNEQFF.

This clonotype was detected a few times. The chain couples TRBV9 to TRBJ2-1, with 11 bases fitting TRBD2. CDR1 SGDLS and CDR2 YYNGEE come from the germline V gene. There are 15 residues in the CDR3. V lost 2 bases and J lost 4; bases outside the gene matches: 2. CDR3 coding DNA: TGTGCCAGCAGCGTGACTAGCGGGATTTACAATGAGCAGTTCTTC. Translating gives CASSVTSGIYNEQFF.

This clonotype was observed a handful of times. The chain joins TRBV7-9 to TRBJ1-2; tentatively, D is TRBD1 (6 bases). Looked up from germline, CDR1 is SEHNR and CDR2 is FQNEAQ (reference sequence). The CDR3 has 14 residues. Trimming removed 5 bases from V and 3 bases from J, with 13 bases in between. The CDR3 protein is CASSPWTDYYGYTF. The CDR3 DNA reads as TGTGCCAGCAGCCCCTGGACAGATTACTATGGCTACACCTTC.

The gene calls are TRBV5-4 and TRBJ2-4; 10 bases line up with TRBD2. V lost 3 bases and J lost 8; bases outside the gene matches: 5. Per germline, CDR1 SGHNT and CDR2 YYREEE (reference sequence). The length of the CDR3 is 14 residues. CDR3 coding DNA: TGTGCCAGCAGCTCAGGGACTAGCGCTGACATTCAGTACTTC. This gives the protein CASSSGTSADIQYF.

This rearrangement joins TRBV2 to TRBJ1-3; D uncertain. The V gene lost 6 bases and the J gene lost 0 bases, with 6 bases spanning the gap. Germline V gene lookup returns CDR1 SNHLY and CDR2 FYNNEI. The CDR3 is 13 residues long. The CDR3 DNA sequence: TGTGCCAGCAGACGGATCTCTGGAAACACCATATATTTT. The encoded protein is CASRRISGNTIYF.

This clonotype was seen a handful of times. V is TRBV12-3 or TRBV12-4 and J is TRBJ2-2; D call uncertain. V lost 3 bases to trimming and J lost 7 bases, with 3 bases between them. The CDR3 consists of 11 residues. The CDR3 nucleotides are TGTGCCAGCAGTTTCGTCGGGGAGCTGTTTTTT. This gives the protein CASSFVGELFF.

The gene calls are TRBV4-2 and TRBJ2-7; 9 positions agree with TRBD2. Per germline, CDR1 LGHNA and CDR2 YNFKEQ. V lost 8 bases and J lost 3; bases outside the gene matches: 5. This CDR3 region has 13 residues. The CDR3: CASGLASDYEQYF. DNA for the CDR3: TGTGCCAGCGGACTAGCGTCAGACTACGAGCAGTACTTC.

This clonotype was recorded a few times. CDR3 sequence reads: CASSNSSGGQETQYF. CDR3 nucleotide sequence: TGTGCCAGCAGCAACTCTAGCGGGGGGCAAGAGACCCAGTACTTC. The rearrangement uses TRBV12-3 or TRBV12-4 and TRBJ2-5, with TRBD2 matching over 11 bases. This CDR3 region has 15 residues. The V segment lost 6 bases and the J segment 2 bases; nucleotides outside the gene matches: 5.

The J gene is TRBJ1-1, the V gene TRBV5-1, with 8 nucleotides matching TRBD1. Germline-derived CDR1 and CDR2 are SGHRS and YFSETQ. The V and J ends lost 2 bases and 5 bases, in that order; junction bases with no gene match: 2. The CDR3 loop spans 13 amino acids. The DNA of the CDR3 is TGCGCCAGCAGCTTAAGGACAGGGACTGAAGCTTTCTTT. Encoded protein: CASSLRTGTEAFF.